The rows below give T cell receptor beta chains drawn from one sample of a study of CD8 T cells in Susac syndrome. In TCRdb, the immunoSEQ multiplex PCR reads were re-called with MiXCR into one record per CDR3 protein. Counted here are approximately 25,000 distinct CDR3 sequences, 90% to 95% occurring once; the ten biggest clones make up 0.63%. Material: CD8+ T cells from PBMCs. The receptors derive from a human donor with Susac syndrome. Both conserved end residues are part of each CDR3. Part of the rows lack a size; the others show once, few, many or a class for expanded clones.

V	size	J	CDR3
TRBV7-3	.	TRBJ2-5	CASSLGPRGSGQETQYF
TRBV29-1	.	TRBJ2-7	CSAAEGQVSYEQYF
TRBV28	.	TRBJ2-6	CATLSRGPSEANVLTF
TRBV30	once	TRBJ2-3	CAWSVSSDTQYF
TRBV2	.	TRBJ1-5	CASDPTGNQPQHF
TRBV7-9	.	TRBJ2-1	CASSLARRGGGPREQFF
TRBV28	.	TRBJ2-3	CASTLAGDTDTQYF
TRBV12-3/TRBV12-4	.	TRBJ2-5	CASQFELGQETQYF
TRBV28	.	TRBJ2-2	CASSFKPNTGELFF
TRBV6-5	.	TRBJ2-1	CASSVGQGLVNEQFF
TRBV7-9	.	TRBJ2-2	CASSFTEQTDGELFF
TRBV12-3/TRBV12-4	.	TRBJ1-1	CASTPDVGAFF
TRBV14	.	TRBJ1-1	CASSLVGESEAFF
TRBV11-2	.	TRBJ1-5	CASSWSGEANQPQHF
TRBV3-1	few	TRBJ2-7	CASSVNRDRGDEQYF
TRBV19	once	TRBJ2-5	CASSEAPTSPAQETQYF
TRBV2	.	TRBJ2-5	CASRDPRVETQYF
TRBV28	.	TRBJ2-5	CASSWAGGAETQYF
TRBV24-1	.	TRBJ2-2	CATSDLGSNTGELFF
TRBV27	.	TRBJ2-7	CASRVGGLFNEQYF
TRBV29-1	.	TRBJ2-2	CSVSSGGTGELFF
TRBV5-4	.	TRBJ1-1	CASSVDVERGGTEAFF
TRBV28	.	TRBJ2-7	CASSSTQGVVHLSYEQYF
TRBV5-1	.	TRBJ2-7	CASSLGQDYEQYF
TRBV3-1	.	TRBJ2-6	CASSPVGWGANVLTF
TRBV28	.	TRBJ2-5	CASSLVARQETQYF
TRBV21-1	.	TRBJ1-4	CASSKGRTGVKNCFF
TRBV11-2	.	TRBJ2-7	CASSFGTGEYEQYF
TRBV20-1	.	TRBJ1-2	CSASPGGFASYGYTF